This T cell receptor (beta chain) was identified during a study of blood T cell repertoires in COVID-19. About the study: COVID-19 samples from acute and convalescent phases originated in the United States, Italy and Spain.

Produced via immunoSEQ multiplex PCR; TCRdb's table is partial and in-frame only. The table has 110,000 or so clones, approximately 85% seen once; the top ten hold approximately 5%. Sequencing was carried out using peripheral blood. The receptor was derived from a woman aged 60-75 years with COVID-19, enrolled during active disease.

The CDR3 DNA reads TGTGCCAGCTCACCGGGGAAGGAGGTTGAGGAGGATGAGCAGTTCTTC. Amino acid sequence: CASSPGKEVEEDEQFF. The chain joins TRBV18 to TRBJ2-1; D perhaps matches TRBD2 (5 bases). This CDR3 contains 16 residues. Trimming stripped 3 bases from V and 8 bases from J, with 20 bases between. From germline, CDR1 is KGHSH and CDR2 LQKENI.